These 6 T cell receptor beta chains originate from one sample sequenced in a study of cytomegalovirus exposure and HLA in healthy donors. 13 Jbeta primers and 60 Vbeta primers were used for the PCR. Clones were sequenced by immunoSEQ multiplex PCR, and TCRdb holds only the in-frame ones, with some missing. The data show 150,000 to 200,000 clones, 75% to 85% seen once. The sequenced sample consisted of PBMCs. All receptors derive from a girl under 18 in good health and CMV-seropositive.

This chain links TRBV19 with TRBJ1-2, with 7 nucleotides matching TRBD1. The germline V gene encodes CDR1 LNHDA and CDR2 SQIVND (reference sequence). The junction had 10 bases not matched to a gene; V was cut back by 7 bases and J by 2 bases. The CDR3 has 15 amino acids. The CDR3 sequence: CASTETGAYNYGYTF. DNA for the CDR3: TGTGCCAGTACCGAAACAGGGGCTTACAACTATGGCTACACCTTC.

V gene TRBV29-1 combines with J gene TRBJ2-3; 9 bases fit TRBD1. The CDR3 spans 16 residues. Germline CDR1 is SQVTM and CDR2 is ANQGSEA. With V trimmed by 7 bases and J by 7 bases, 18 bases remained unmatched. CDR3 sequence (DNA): TGCAGCGCTCCTGAAGAGGGACAGGGCTCAAGAAATACGCAGTATTTT. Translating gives CSAPEEGQGSRNTQYF.

CDR3 DNA sequence: TGTGCCAGCTCACCAACCCAGGGGGCTCGAAGCTATGGCTACACCTTC. Its protein product is CASSPTQGARSYGYTF. The chain uses TRBV18 and TRBJ1-2; TRBD1 matches 8 bases. The V and J ends lost 2 bases and 4 bases, in that order; junction bases with no gene match: 9. The germline gives CDR1 KGHSH, CDR2 LQKENI. There are 16 residues in the CDR3.

In DNA, the CDR3 is TGTGCCAGCAGTGACCCCCAGGTTGTGCAGCCCCAGCATTTT. Translated, it gives CASSDPQVVQPQHF. The V gene is TRBV2, the J gene TRBJ1-5; no firm D call. CDR3 length: 14 residues. V lost 3 bases to trimming and J lost 7 bases, with 13 bases between them. Germline V CDR1 and CDR2: SNHLY, FYNNEI.

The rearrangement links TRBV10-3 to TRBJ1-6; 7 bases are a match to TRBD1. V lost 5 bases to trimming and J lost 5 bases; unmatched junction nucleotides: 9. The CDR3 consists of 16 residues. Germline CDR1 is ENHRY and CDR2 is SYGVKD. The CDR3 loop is CAISPTGTSDNSPLHF. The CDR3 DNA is TGTGCCATCAGTCCGACAGGGACGAGTGATAATTCACCCCTCCACTTT.

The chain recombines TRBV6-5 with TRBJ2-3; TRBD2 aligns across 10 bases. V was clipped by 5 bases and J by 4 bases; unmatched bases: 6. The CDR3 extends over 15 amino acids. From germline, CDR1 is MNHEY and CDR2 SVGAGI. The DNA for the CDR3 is TGTGCCAGCAGTCTGGGGCTAGCGGGGGCAGATACGCAGTATTTT. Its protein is CASSLGLAGADTQYF.